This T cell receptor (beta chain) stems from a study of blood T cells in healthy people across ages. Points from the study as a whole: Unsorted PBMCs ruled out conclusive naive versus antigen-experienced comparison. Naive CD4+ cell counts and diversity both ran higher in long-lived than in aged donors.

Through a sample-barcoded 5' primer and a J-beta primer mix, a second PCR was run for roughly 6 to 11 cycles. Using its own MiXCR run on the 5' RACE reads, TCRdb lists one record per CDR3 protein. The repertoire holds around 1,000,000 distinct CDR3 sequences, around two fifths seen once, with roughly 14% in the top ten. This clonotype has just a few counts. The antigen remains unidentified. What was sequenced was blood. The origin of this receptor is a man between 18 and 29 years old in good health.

CDR3 DNA sequence: TGTGCCAGTAGTACGTCCGACAGGGTAGGGCAGTTCTTC. Its protein product is CASSTSDRVGQFF. The rearrangement links TRBV19 to TRBJ2-1, with 7 positions matching TRBD1. Germline CDR1 and CDR2: LNHDA and SQIVND (reference sequence). The CDR3 length is 13 residues. Trimming took 4 bases from V and 12 from J; bases not matched to a gene: 9.